A single TCR beta chain is shown here with its context. Its antigen remains unidentified. The data derive from a study of EBV T-cell therapy then PD-1 blockade in nasopharyngeal carcinoma. In germline, CDR1 is SGHKS, CDR2 YYEKEE (reference sequence). The CDR3 covers 14 residues. Trimming at V came to 6 bases and at J to 5 bases, leaving 9 bases not matched to a gene. The treatment: AdE1-LMPpoly-expanded autologous EBV-specific T-cell therapy followed by anti-PD-1 nivolumab. This table comes from immunoSEQ multiplex PCR, and its TCRdb copy is limited to in-frame clones, with some not included. Of tens of thousands of clones in the sample, approximately 80% are singletons; the top ten hold roughly 26%.

This chain joins TRBV5-5 and TRBJ1-2; TRBD1 agrees at 8 bases. This clonotype was obtained from a man in his forties with nasopharyngeal carcinoma. The sample here was CD8+ T cells from blood, taken at day -245 from a patient whose treatment included autologous EBV-specific T cells and nivolumab. Here the CDR3 DNA reads TGTGCCAGCAACTCGGGACAGGCCCTATATGGCTACACCTTC. Protein sequence: CASNSGQALYGYTF. The full variable domain, in which reference TRBV5-5 and TRBJ1-2 provide the parts outside the CDR3, is DAGVTQSPTHLIKTRGQQVTLRCSPISGHKSVSWYQQVLGQGPQFIFQYYEKEERGRGNFPDRFSARQFPNYSSELNVNALLLGDSALYLCASNSGQALYGYTFGSGTRLTVV.